This T cell receptor (beta chain) originates from a study of cytomegalovirus exposure and HLA in healthy donors. Study-wide results and caveats: Analysis performed later found more than 15,000 TCR beta sequences associated with HLA alleles at 0.05 false discovery rate.

In germline, CDR1 is SGHRS, CDR2 YFSETQ. The CDR3 extends over 12 amino acids. V was pared by 4 bases and J by 8 bases, with 5 bases of the junction left unmatched. About this clone itself: Its antigen is undetermined.

The PCR used 60 Vbeta and 13 Jbeta primers. In the original workflow: Later analysis identified tens of millions of unique TCR beta chains, approximately 10 million shared. Data came from immunoSEQ multiplex PCR; TCRdb stores just in-frame clones and leaves some out. V and J calls and clone size follow that table, whereas D and trimming were derived from the DNA. The table lists some 190,000 clones, about 87% of them singletons, with 1.5% to 2% in the top ten. This TCR was recovered from a woman aged 18-35 years in good health and CMV-seronegative. This rearrangement joins TRBV5-1 to TRBJ1-1, with 7 bases that match TRBD1. The specimen sequenced was PBMCs. This CDR3 reads CASSAGTAEAFF. CDR3 DNA: TGCGCCAGCAGCGCCGGGACAGCCGAAGCTTTCTTT.